The clone carrying this TCR beta chain has at least ten counts. TCR beta CDR3 regions were amplified from RNA transcripts. First-round RT-PCR of the TCR CDR3 relied on the HTBI primer set. MiXCR, applied by TCRdb to the multiplex PCR reads, yields one record per CDR3 protein. This sample has 500,000 or so distinct CDR3 sequences; 17% occur once, and the top ten carry approximately 15%. This CDR3 has 15 amino acids. Germline V CDR1 and CDR2: WSHSY, SAAADI. The V end was cut by 8 bases, the J end by 0 bases, with 16 bases between. For ophthalmopathy patients, the Clinical Activity Score was at least 3 and the NOSPECS grade at least 4; duration was under 3 months. The data are from a study of T cells in Graves' hyperthyroidism and ophthalmopathy.

What was sequenced was blood. J is TRBJ1-1 and V is TRBV10-2; TRBD1 might be the D (5 bases). The TCR was taken from a woman between 18 and 29 years old with Graves' ophthalmopathy. CDR3 loop: CASGSSGYMNTEAFF. In DNA form, the CDR3 reads TGCGCCAGCGGTTCTTCAGGGTACATGAACACTGAAGCTTTCTTT.